This T cell receptor beta chain is drawn from a study of blood T cells in healthy people across ages. V lost 7 bases and J lost 7, with 14 bases in between. The CDR3 is 14 amino acids. Germline V lookup: CDR1 MNHEY, CDR2 SVGEGT. Overall study findings and caveats: Among T cells, TCR beta diversity per million cells dropped roughly linearly as age rose.

Combining a sample-barcoded 5' primer with a J-beta primer mix, a second PCR ran for about 6 to 12 cycles. CDR3-containing paired-end reads numbering at least 2.5 million came from each sample. Each CDR3 protein is one row after TCRdb ran MiXCR on the 5' RACE reads. Of just under 750,000 distinct CDR3 sequences in the sample, about a fifth are singletons; the top ten hold roughly a fifth. This clonotype was detected many times. Its target is not known. The sample providers were healthy Caucasian people from Russia, aged roughly 6 to 95. Samples each had at least 5.5 micrograms of total RNA extracted. The receptor's source is a man aged 70 or older in good health. The source material was blood. This chain links TRBV6-2 or TRBV6-3 with TRBJ1-6; D unresolved. The CDR3 bases are TGTGCCAGCACCATGACAAGAAGAAATTCACCCCTCCACTTT. This gives the protein CASTMTRRNSPLHF.